The clone carrying this TCR beta chain was seen a few times. What it binds is not known. In building TCR beta libraries, iRepertoire HTBI primers were used together with Arm-PCR of CDR3 regions. TCRdb passed the multiplex PCR reads through MiXCR, listing each CDR3 protein once. The data show 500,000 to 800,000 distinct CDR3 sequences, about 30% seen once. Sample time point: persistent/refractory GD, antithyroid drugs over 5 years with positive TRAb. From RNA extracted from PBMCs, the TCR library was made. Doctors identified Graves' disease using the American Thyroid Association guidelines. These data come from a study of regulatory T cells in long-lasting Graves disease. Study-level information: Persistent Graves' disease denoted over 5 years of antithyroid drugs plus positive TSH receptor antibodies.

Study observations and caveats: Analyses excluded thyroid tissue, covering peripheral blood alone. The study found TRBV28, TRBJ1-2 and TRBJ2-5 favored in persistent disease.

After removal of 6 bases from V and 2 bases from J, the junction contained 10 bases not matched to a gene. Per germline, CDR1 SQVTM and CDR2 ANQGSEA. CDR3 length: 15 residues. The V and J genes are TRBV29-1 and TRBJ2-7; 10 bases are shared with TRBD1. This sequence originates from a female donor with Graves disease. The sample was peripheral blood mononuclear cells (PBMCs), taken when the disease was refractory, from a patient treated with antithyroid drugs. In DNA form, the CDR3 reads TGCAGCGTGACCCAAAGGGACAGGGGACCCTACGAGCAGTACTTC. Translated, it gives CSVTQRDRGPYEQYF.